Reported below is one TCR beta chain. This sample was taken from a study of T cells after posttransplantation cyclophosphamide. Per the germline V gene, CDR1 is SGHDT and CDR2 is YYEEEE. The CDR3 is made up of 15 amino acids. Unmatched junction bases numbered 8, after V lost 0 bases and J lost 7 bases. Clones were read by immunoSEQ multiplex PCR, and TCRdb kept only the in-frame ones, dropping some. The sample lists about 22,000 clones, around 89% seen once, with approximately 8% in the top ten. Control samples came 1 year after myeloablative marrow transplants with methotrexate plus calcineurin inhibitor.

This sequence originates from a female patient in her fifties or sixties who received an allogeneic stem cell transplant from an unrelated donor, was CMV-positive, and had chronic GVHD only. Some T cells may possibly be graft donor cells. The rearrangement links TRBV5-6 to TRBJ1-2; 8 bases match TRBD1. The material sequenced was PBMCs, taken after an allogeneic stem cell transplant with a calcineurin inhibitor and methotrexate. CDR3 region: CASSLVGRGRGGYTF. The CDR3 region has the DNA TGTGCCAGCAGCTTGGTAGGCAGGGGGCGTGGTGGCTACACCTTC. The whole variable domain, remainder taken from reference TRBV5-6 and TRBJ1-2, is DAGVTQSPTHLIKTRGQQVTLRCSPKSGHDTVSWYQQALGQGPQFIFQYYEEEERQRGNFPDRFSGHQFPNYSSELNVNALLLGDSALYLCASSLVGRGRGGYTFGSGTRLTVV.